The clone carrying this T cell receptor beta chain was seen only a few times. What it binds is not known. The CDR3 has 13 amino acids. V was shortened by 8 bases and J by 2 bases, with 15 bases between the two germline ends. The V gene's germline CDR1 is GTSNPN and CDR2 SVGIG (reference sequence). This entry is derived from a study of cytomegalovirus exposure and HLA in healthy donors. With 60 Vbeta and 13 Jbeta primers, the PCR was carried out. As processed by the authors: Later, an analysis found 75 million to 90 million unique TCR beta chains, and 8.5 million to 12 million of these were shared. Profiled with immunoSEQ multiplex PCR; TCRdb holds only in-frame clones, not every one. V, J and clone size were drawn from that table, and D and trimming were deduced from the DNA. Among roughly 180,000 clones listed, 70% to 80% were seen once. Whole-study findings and limits: V- and J-gene trimming in TCR beta was tied to a missense DCLRE1C variant by an analysis performed later. The study had only CMV serostatus as immune exposure information. Sequencing depth roughly uniform across donors was assumed in presence/absence analyses.

The TCR originated in a woman aged 25 to 39 in good health and CMV-seropositive. The sample taken for sequencing was PBMCs. The V call is TRBV30, the J call TRBJ2-5; D possibly corresponds to TRBD1 (6 bases). CDR3: CARKGGGQETQYF. In DNA, the CDR3 is TGTGCCCGAAAAGGGGGTGGGCAAGAGACCCAGTACTTC.